This TCR beta chain derives from a study of beta chain features in type 1 diabetes. Study overall: There was similarity between patients and healthy donors in age, gender and cell yields. In all, more than 90,000,000 sorted cells from all samples were analyzed.

The CDR3 spans 14 residues. Looked up from germline, CDR1 is MNHEY and CDR2 is SVGAGI. The V and J ends lost 5 bases and 6 bases, in that order; junction bases with no gene match: 7. Study findings and constraints: When Type 1 diabetes patients were examined, their TCRB CDR3s proved moderately but significantly shorter in all four CD4+ subsets.

Via the markers CD45RO/CCR7/CD25/CD127/CD95/CD27, stem cell-like memory, regulatory, central memory and naive CD4+ cells were sorted. The whole isolated RNA underwent reverse transcription, so sequencing captured expressed TCRB transcripts. Clones were sequenced by immunoSEQ multiplex PCR, and TCRdb holds only the in-frame ones, with some missing. In the table there are about 370,000 clones, roughly a tenth of which are singletons. This clone turned up a few times. No antigen is known for it. The TCR sequence derives from a man younger than 40 with type 1 diabetes. V gene TRBV6-5 combines with J gene TRBJ1-2, with 9 positions matching TRBD1. The sequencing input was central memory CD4+ T cells from blood. The chain's CDR3 is CASSPTRDRDGYTF. The CDR3 DNA reads as TGTGCCAGCAGTCCTACGCGGGACAGGGATGGCTACACCTTC.